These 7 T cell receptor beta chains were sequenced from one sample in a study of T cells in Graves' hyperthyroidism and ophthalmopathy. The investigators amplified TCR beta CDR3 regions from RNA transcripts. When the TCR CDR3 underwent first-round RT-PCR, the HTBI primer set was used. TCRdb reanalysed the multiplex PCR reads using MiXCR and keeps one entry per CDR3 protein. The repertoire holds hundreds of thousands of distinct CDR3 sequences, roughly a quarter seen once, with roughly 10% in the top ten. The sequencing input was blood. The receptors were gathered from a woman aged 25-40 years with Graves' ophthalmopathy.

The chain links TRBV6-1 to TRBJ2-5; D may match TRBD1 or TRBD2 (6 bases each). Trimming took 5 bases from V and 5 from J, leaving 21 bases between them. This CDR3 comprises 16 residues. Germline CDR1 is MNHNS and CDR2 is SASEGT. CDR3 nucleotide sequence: TGTGCCAGCAGTCTCCAGACGCCGACAGGAGGGGAGACCCAGTACTTC. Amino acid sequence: CASSLQTPTGGETQYF.

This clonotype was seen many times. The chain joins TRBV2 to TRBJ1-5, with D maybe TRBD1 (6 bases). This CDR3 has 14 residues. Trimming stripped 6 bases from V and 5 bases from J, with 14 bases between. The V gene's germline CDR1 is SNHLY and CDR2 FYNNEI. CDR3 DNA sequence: TGTGCCAGCAGGGTACAGGGTATAGATCAGCCCCAGCATTTT. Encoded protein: CASRVQGIDQPQHF.

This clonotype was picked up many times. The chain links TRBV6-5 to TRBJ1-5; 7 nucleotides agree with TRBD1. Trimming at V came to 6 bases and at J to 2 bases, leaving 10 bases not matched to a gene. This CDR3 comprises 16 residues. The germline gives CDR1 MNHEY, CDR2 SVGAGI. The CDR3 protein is CASSRIRQGGNQPQHF. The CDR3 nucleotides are TGTGCCAGCAGCCGAATCAGACAGGGTGGCAATCAGCCCCAGCATTTT.

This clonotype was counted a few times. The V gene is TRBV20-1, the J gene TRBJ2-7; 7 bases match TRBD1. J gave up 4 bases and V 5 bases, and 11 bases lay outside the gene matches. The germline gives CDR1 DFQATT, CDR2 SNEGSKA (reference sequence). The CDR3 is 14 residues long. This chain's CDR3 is CSAPDRDRLYEQYF. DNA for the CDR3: TGCAGTGCTCCCGACAGGGATAGGTTGTACGAGCAGTACTTC.

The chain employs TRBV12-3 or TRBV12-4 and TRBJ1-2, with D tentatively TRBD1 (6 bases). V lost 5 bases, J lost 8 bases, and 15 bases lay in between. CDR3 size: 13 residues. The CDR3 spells CASSADSPAGYTF. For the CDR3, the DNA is TGTGCCAGCAGTGCGGACAGCCCGGCCGGCTACACCTTC.

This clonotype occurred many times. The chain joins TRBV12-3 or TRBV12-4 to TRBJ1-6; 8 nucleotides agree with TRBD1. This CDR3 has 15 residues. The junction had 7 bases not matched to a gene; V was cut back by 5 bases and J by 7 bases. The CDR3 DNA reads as TGTGCCAGCAGTCCCCGGACAGGGCCCAATTCACCCCTCCACTTT. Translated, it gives CASSPRTGPNSPLHF.

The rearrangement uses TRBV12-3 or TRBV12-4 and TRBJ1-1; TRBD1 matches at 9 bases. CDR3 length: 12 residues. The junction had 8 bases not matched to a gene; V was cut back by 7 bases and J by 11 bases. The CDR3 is CASKPGQGRAFF. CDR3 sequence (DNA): TGTGCCAGCAAACCGGGACAGGGTCGGGCTTTCTTT.